A single sample is the source of the 27 T cell receptor beta chains below, sequenced in a study of OX40 agonist ivuxolimab in advanced cancers. TCRdb's copy holds only in-frame clones and misses some; the assay was immunoSEQ multiplex PCR. The repertoire has roughly 72,000 clones, around 94% of them found once; the top ten carry about 15%. The sample here was CD4+ or CD8+ T cells sorted from blood, taken in a trial of the OX40 agonist ivuxolimab. Receptors originate from an adult with an advanced solid tumor such as melanoma, head and neck, liver or kidney cancer.

The chain joins TRBV5-6 to TRBJ2-7; possibly TRBD1 for D (6 bases). Per germline, CDR1 SGHDT and CDR2 YYEEEE. The CDR3 runs to 13 residues. V lost 3 bases to trimming and J lost 6 bases, with 13 bases between them. CDR3 nucleotides: TGTGCCAGCAGCTGGGGGCAGGGGACCGAGCAGTACTTC. It yields the protein CASSWGQGTEQYF.

A single count supports this clone. The chain carries TRBV27 and TRBJ2-7; D is undetermined. The germline gives CDR1 MNHEY, CDR2 SMNVEV (reference sequence). The CDR3 runs to 13 residues. Trimming cost V 5 bases and J 4 bases, with 12 bases left between them. The CDR3 region is CASSKQGRYEQYF. CDR3 DNA: TGTGCCAGCAGTAAACAAGGGCGATACGAGCAGTACTTC.

The chain joins TRBV6-1 to TRBJ2-7; TRBD1 or TRBD2 may be the D gene (5 bases each). This CDR3 contains 14 residues. Germline loops: CDR1 MNHNS, CDR2 SASEGT. CDR3 amino acids: CAINRDRGHYEQYF. CDR3 DNA sequence: TGTGCGATCAACCGGGACCGCGGACACTACGAGCAGTACTTC.

This sequence joins TRBV28 and TRBJ2-5; no definite D call. The CDR3 covers 16 residues. The germline V gene has CDR1 MDHEN and CDR2 SYDVKM. The V gene lost 7 bases and the J gene lost 1 base, with 19 bases spanning the gap. The CDR3 here is CASTLWAPGSQETQYF. The CDR3 DNA reads TGTGCCAGCACCCTCTGGGCTCCGGGCTCCCAAGAGACCCAGTACTTC.

V is TRBV7-2 and J is TRBJ2-1; D might be TRBD2 (6 bases). From germline, CDR1 is SGHTA and CDR2 FQGNSA. The CDR3 totals 11 residues. Trimming removed 5 bases at V and 11 bases at J, with 10 bases between. CDR3 in amino acids: CASSPGGKQFF. The DNA for the CDR3 is TGTGCCAGCAGCCCTGGGGGGAAGCAGTTCTTC.

The DNA for the CDR3 is TGCGCCAGCAGCCAAGGAGCGGGAGCCAACAATGAGCAGTTCTTC. Its translation: CASSQGAGANNEQFF. J is TRBJ2-1 and V is TRBV4-1; TRBD2 aligns across 8 bases. Germline lookup yields CDR1 MGHRA and CDR2 YSYEKL. This CDR3 contains 15 residues. V shed 1 base and J 5 bases; nucleotides not matched to a gene: 4.

The V call is TRBV19, the J call TRBJ2-1; no clear D gene. The CDR3 is made up of 13 amino acids. V shed 7 bases and J shed 8 bases, with 15 bases lying between them. Germline V gene sequence: CDR1 LNHDA, CDR2 SQIVND (reference sequence). The CDR3: CASIGMIRDEQFF. CDR3 in DNA: TGTGCCAGTATTGGAATGATCCGCGATGAGCAGTTCTTC.

The chain is built from TRBV19 and TRBJ1-1; D may be TRBD1 (5 bases). V gave up 6 bases and J gave up 4 bases, with 12 bases separating them. Germline CDR1 and CDR2: LNHDA and SQIVND (reference sequence). The CDR3 covers 13 residues. The DNA for the CDR3 is TGTGCCAGTAGAAGCTTTAGGGGCACTGAAGCTTTCTTT. Translating gives CASRSFRGTEAFF.

This chain uses TRBV18 with TRBJ2-7; TRBD1 agrees at 8 bases. Per the germline V gene, CDR1 is KGHSH and CDR2 is LQKENI. The CDR3 length is 14 residues. The V gene end was trimmed by 2 bases and the J gene end by 6 bases; junction bases not matched to a gene: 6. CDR3 sequence reads: CASSPRDRRGEQYF. CDR3 sequence (DNA): TGTGCCAGCTCACCAAGGGACAGGCGAGGCGAGCAGTACTTC.

J is TRBJ2-7 and V is TRBV28, with 8 bases that match TRBD1. CDR1 and CDR2 from the germline V gene are MDHEN and SYDVKM. V dropped 3 bases and J dropped 0; count of bases not matched to a gene: 4. This CDR3 comprises 15 residues. CDR3 protein: CASSFGQGASYEQYF. The CDR3 DNA sequence: TGTGCCAGCAGTTTTGGGCAGGGGGCCTCCTACGAGCAGTACTTC.

The chain recombines TRBV28 with TRBJ1-5; TRBD1 might be the D (5 bases). The CDR3 has 16 amino acids. Germline CDR1 MDHEN, CDR2 SYDVKM. The V end lost 2 bases, the J end lost 1 base, and 12 bases lay between the germline ends. The CDR3 reads CASSLAGDASNQPQHF. CDR3 bases: TGTGCCAGCAGTTTAGCGGGGGACGCAAGCAATCAGCCCCAGCATTTT.

The chain recombines TRBV27 with TRBJ2-7, with D uncertain. Trimming removed 6 bases from V and 3 bases from J, with 9 bases in between. This CDR3 contains 12 residues. Germline lookup yields CDR1 MNHEY and CDR2 SMNVEV (reference sequence). The CDR3 spells CASSSLSYEQYF. DNA of the CDR3: TGTGCCAGCAGCTCCCTCAGCTACGAGCAGTACTTC.

This chain connects TRBV10-2 to TRBJ2-1, with no clear D. V shed 3 bases and J shed 0 bases, with 9 bases lying between them. This CDR3 contains 15 residues. In germline, CDR1 is WSHSY, CDR2 SAAADI. The CDR3 loop is CASSEGSSSYNEQFF. The CDR3 DNA is TGCGCCAGCAGTGAAGGGTCGAGCTCCTACAATGAGCAGTTCTTC.

The chain joins TRBV6-1 to TRBJ2-1, with TRBD1 as a possible D gene (6 bases). Deletions cut 4 bases from V and 2 bases from J, with 12 bases between. CDR3 size: 15 residues. The V gene's germline CDR1 is MNHNS and CDR2 SASEGT. The chain's CDR3 is CASSAYRDTYNEQFF. CDR3 in DNA: TGTGCCAGCAGTGCCTACCGGGACACCTACAATGAGCAGTTCTTC.

CDR3 sequence reads: CATSTSPGQGTYEQYF. In nucleotides, the CDR3 is TGTGCCACCAGCACGTCCCCGGGACAGGGGACCTACGAGCAGTACTTC. J is TRBJ2-7 and V is TRBV15, with TRBD1 matching over 10 bases. Germline V gene sequence: CDR1 LNHNV, CDR2 YYDKDF (reference sequence). J lost 2 bases, V lost 4 bases, and 8 bases had no gene match. The CDR3 is made up of 16 amino acids.

The chain employs TRBV27 and TRBJ2-7; no clear D gene. From germline, CDR1 is MNHEY and CDR2 SMNVEV (reference sequence). The CDR3 extends over 11 amino acids. V was shortened by 3 bases and J by 4 bases, with 4 bases between the two germline ends. CDR3 sequence reads: CASSFGYEQYF. In DNA form, the CDR3 reads TGTGCCAGCAGTTTTGGGTACGAGCAGTACTTC.

In DNA, the CDR3 is TGTGCCAGCAGTTTCGGGCCAACTAGATACGAGCAGTACTTC. As protein: CASSFGPTRYEQYF. This chain links TRBV6-5 with TRBJ2-7; TRBD2 is a possible D gene (5 bases). The germline gives CDR1 MNHEY, CDR2 SVGAGI. V shed 4 bases and J shed 4 bases, with 14 bases lying between them. The CDR3 runs to 14 residues.

The rearrangement uses TRBV9 and TRBJ2-2; D might be TRBD1 (6 bases). This CDR3 spans 18 amino acids. Germline CDR1 reads SGDLS; CDR2 reads YYNGEE. V lost 2 bases to trimming and J lost 3 bases, with 20 bases between them. The DNA for the CDR3 is TGTGCCAGCAGCGTGCCTCTGTGGGGACAAAGCGACACCGGGGAGCTGTTTTTT. Amino acids: CASSVPLWGQSDTGELFF.

The chain couples TRBV2 to TRBJ1-1, with D possibly being TRBD1 (5 bases). Trimming removed 2 bases at V and 3 bases at J, with 13 bases between. The CDR3 consists of 15 residues. CDR1 is SNHLY and CDR2 is FYNNEI in the germline V gene. DNA of the CDR3: TGTGCCAGCAGTGAATCCGGTGGGGGAGACACTGAAGCTTTCTTT. It translates to CASSESGGGDTEAFF.

The rearrangement links TRBV15 to TRBJ2-3; 8 bases are shared with TRBD1. Germline CDR1 LNHNV, CDR2 YYDKDF (reference sequence). CDR3 length equals 18 residues. V lost 0 bases to trimming and J lost 2 bases; unmatched junction nucleotides: 10. The DNA for the CDR3 is TGTGCCACCAGCAGAGACCCACCGGGACAGGAGATCACAGATACGCAGTATTTT. Encoded protein: CATSRDPPGQEITDTQYF. Using reference TRBV15 and TRBJ2-3 for the parts outside the CDR3, the full variable domain is DAMVIQNPRYQVTQFGKPVTLSCSQTLNHNVMYWYQQKSSQAPKLLFHYYDKDFNNEADTPDNFQSRRPNTSFCFLDIRSPGLGDTAMYLCATSRDPPGQEITDTQYFGPGTRLTVL.

The genes are TRBV6-5 and TRBJ2-7; 9 nucleotides align to TRBD1. V was pared by 8 bases and J by 2 bases, with 1 base of the junction left unmatched. CDR1 is MNHEY and CDR2 is SVGAGI in the germline V gene. The CDR3 extends over 12 amino acids. CDR3 in DNA: TGTGCCAGCGGGGACAGGGCCTACGAGCAGTACTTC. Translating gives CASGDRAYEQYF.

The chain carries TRBV7-2 and TRBJ2-7; D gene ambiguous. V was trimmed by 4 bases and J by 3 bases, leaving 16 bases between them. Looked up from germline, CDR1 is SGHTA and CDR2 is FQGNSA. The CDR3 consists of 15 residues. The CDR3 DNA sequence: TGTGCCAGCAGCTCGACATTTGGACCCTTCTACGAGCAGTACTTC. It translates to CASSSTFGPFYEQYF.

DNA of the CDR3: TGTGCCAGCAGTTACGTTCCGAGGGCTGAAGCTTTCTTT. It translates to CASSYVPRAEAFF. The gene calls are TRBV6-5 and TRBJ1-1; D is undetermined. From germline, CDR1 is MNHEY and CDR2 SVGAGI. The length of the CDR3 is 13 residues. Trimming removed 2 bases at V and 6 bases at J, with 10 bases between.

The V gene is TRBV18, the J gene TRBJ2-7, with unresolved D. The germline CDR1 and CDR2 sequences are KGHSH and LQKENI. V lost 1 base and J 3 bases, leaving 10 bases between the germline ends. This CDR3 contains 14 residues. The DNA of the CDR3 is TGTGCCAGCTCACCACTAGCCCCCGACTACGAGCAGTACTTC. Translation: CASSPLAPDYEQYF.

In its sample, this clone was seen once. The rearrangement joins TRBV7-9 to TRBJ2-3; TRBD2 matches at 12 bases. Germline V CDR1 and CDR2: SEHNR, FQNEAQ (reference sequence). The CDR3 has 16 residues. The V and J ends lost 5 bases and 2 bases, in that order; junction bases with no gene match: 5. CDR3 in amino acids: CASSDWTSGITDTQYF. CDR3 DNA: TGTGCCAGCAGCGACTGGACTAGCGGGATCACAGATACGCAGTATTTT.

This chain connects TRBV28 to TRBJ2-7; TRBD1 might be the D (6 bases). The CDR3 length is 12 residues. V was pared by 3 bases and J by 5 bases, with 8 bases between. Germline values: CDR1 MDHEN, CDR2 SYDVKM. The CDR3 protein is CASSFPGDEQYF. CDR3 nucleotide sequence: TGTGCCAGCAGTTTCCCAGGGGACGAGCAGTACTTC.

The chain uses TRBV28 and TRBJ2-5; possibly TRBD1 for D (6 bases). Germline V gives CDR1 MDHEN, CDR2 SYDVKM. The V gene lost 2 bases and the J gene lost 4 bases, with 11 bases spanning the gap. The CDR3 covers 14 residues. The chain's CDR3 is CASSLETGLETQYF. The CDR3 coding sequence is TGTGCCAGCAGTTTAGAAACAGGGCTAGAGACCCAGTACTTC. Full variable domain (outside the CDR3, taken from reference TRBV28 and TRBJ2-5): DVKVTQSSRYLVKRTGEKVFLECVQDMDHENMFWYRQDPGLGLRLIYFSYDVKMKEKGDIPEGYSVSREKKERFSLILESASTNQTSMYLCASSLETGLETQYFGPGTRLLVL.